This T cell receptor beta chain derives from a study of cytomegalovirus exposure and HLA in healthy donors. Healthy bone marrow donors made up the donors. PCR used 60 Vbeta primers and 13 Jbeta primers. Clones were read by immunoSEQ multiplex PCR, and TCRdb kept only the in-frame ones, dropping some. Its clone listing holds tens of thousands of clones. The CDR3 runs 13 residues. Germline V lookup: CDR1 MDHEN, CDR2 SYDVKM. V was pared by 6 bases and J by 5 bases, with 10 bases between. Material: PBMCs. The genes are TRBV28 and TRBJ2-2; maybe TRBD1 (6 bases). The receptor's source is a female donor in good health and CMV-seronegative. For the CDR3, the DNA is TGTGCCAGCAGCTGGCAGGGGACCGGGGAGCTGTTTTTT. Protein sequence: CASSWQGTGELFF.